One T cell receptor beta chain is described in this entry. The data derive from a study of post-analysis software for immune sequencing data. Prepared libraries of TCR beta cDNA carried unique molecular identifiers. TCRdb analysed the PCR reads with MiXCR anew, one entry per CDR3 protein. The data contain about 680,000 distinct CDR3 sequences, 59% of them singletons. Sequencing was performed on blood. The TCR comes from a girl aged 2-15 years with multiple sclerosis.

CDR3 DNA: TGTGCCAGCACCCGGGGACGGTACCAAGAGACCCAGTACTTC. It is translated as CASTRGRYQETQYF. This chain uses TRBV5-6 with TRBJ2-5; D may be TRBD1 or TRBD2 (5 bases each). Germline CDR1 is SGHDT and CDR2 is YYEEEE. This CDR3 is 14 amino acids long. The V end was cut by 6 bases, the J end by 0 bases, with 12 bases between.